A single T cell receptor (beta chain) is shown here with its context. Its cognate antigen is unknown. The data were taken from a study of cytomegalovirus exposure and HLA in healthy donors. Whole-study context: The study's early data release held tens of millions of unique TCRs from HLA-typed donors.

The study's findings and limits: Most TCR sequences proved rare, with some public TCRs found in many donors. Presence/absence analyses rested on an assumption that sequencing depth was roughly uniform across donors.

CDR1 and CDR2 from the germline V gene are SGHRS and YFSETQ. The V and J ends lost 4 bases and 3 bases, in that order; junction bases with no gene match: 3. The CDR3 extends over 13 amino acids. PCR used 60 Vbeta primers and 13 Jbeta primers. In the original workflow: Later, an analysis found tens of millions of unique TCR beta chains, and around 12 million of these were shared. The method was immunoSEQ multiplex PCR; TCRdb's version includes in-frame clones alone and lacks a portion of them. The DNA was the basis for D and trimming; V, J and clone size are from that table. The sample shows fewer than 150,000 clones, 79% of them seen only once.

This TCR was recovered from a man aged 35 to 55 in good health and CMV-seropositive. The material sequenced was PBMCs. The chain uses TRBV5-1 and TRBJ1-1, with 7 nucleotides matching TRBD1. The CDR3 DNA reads TGCGCCAGCAGCAGGGGGACAGACACTGAAGCTTTCTTT. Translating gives CASSRGTDTEAFF.